Below, one T cell receptor (beta chain) is given with its context. Its antigen is not identified. These data come from a study of T cells in Graves' hyperthyroidism and ophthalmopathy. Each patient was aged 18 to 65 and had newly diagnosed hyperthyroidism of under 2 months' duration. Patients having uncontrolled infection, another autoimmune disease, pregnancy or lactation were not included. Overall study results and limits: A 13 V-J model separated ophthalmopathy from stable hyperthyroidism.

Template material for amplifying TCR beta CDR3 regions consisted of RNA transcripts. HTBI primers were used for first-round RT-PCR of the TCR CDR3. One entry per CDR3 protein results from TCRdb running MiXCR on the multiplex PCR reads. In the table there are over 650,000 distinct CDR3 sequences, approximately 16% of which are singletons. Material for sequencing was blood. The sequence was obtained from a man aged 18 to 29 with Graves' hyperthyroidism.

The CDR3 bases are TGTGCCAGCAGCGTGGAGGGAAGCGAGCAGTACTTC. Translated, it gives CASSVEGSEQYF. This chain uses TRBV9 with TRBJ2-7; tentative D call: TRBD2 (6 bases). CDR3 size: 12 residues. Germline lookup yields CDR1 SGDLS and CDR2 YYNGEE. V lost 2 bases to trimming and J lost 6 bases, with 9 bases between them.